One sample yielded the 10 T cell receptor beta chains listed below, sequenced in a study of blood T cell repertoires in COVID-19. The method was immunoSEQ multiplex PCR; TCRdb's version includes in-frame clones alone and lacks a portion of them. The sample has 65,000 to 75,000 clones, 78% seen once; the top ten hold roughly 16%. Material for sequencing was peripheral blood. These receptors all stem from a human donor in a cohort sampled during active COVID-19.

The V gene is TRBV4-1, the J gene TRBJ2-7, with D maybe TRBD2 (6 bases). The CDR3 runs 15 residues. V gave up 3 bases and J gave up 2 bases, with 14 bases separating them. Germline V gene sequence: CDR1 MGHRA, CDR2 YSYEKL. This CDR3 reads CASSHPGTATYEQYF. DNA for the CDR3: TGCGCCAGCAGCCACCCCGGGACTGCTACCTACGAGCAGTACTTC.

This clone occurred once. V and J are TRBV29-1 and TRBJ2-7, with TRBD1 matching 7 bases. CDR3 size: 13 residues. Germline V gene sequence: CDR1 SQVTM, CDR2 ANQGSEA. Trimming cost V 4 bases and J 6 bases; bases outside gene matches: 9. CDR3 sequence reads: CSVGQGRGAEQYF. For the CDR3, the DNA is TGCAGCGTTGGACAGGGCAGGGGTGCCGAGCAGTACTTC.

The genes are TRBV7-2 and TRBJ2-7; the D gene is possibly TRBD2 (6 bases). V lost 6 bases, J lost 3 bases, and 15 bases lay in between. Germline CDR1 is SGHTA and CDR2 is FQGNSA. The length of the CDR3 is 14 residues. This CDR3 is CASSHPTSSYEQYF. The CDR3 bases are TGTGCCAGCAGTCACCCTACTAGCAGCTACGAGCAGTACTTC.

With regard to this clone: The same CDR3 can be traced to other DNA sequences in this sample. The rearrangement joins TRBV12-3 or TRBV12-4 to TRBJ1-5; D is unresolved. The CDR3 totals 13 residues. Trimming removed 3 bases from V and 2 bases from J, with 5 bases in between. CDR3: CASSFSGNQPQHF. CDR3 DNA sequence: TGTGCCAGCAGTTTTTCCGGCAATCAGCCCCAGCATTTT.

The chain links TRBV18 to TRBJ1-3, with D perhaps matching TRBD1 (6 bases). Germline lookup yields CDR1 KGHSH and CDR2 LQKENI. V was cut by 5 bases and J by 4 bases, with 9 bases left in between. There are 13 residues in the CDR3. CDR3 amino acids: CASSGGVGNTIYF. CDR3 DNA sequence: TGTGCCAGCTCAGGGGGCGTCGGAAACACCATATATTTT.

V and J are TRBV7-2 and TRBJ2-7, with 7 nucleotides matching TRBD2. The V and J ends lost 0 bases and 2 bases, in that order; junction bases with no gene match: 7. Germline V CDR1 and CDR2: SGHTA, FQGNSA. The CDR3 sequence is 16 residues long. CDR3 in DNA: TGTGCCAGCAGCTTAGCTGGGGGAGGGGTAACCTACGAGCAGTACTTC. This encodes CASSLAGGGVTYEQYF.

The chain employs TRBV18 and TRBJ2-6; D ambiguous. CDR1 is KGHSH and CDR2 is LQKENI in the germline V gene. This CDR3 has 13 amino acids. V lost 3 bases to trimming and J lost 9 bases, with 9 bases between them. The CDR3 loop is CASSPNSVNVLTF. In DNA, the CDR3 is TGTGCCAGCTCACCTAATAGTGTCAACGTCCTGACTTTC.

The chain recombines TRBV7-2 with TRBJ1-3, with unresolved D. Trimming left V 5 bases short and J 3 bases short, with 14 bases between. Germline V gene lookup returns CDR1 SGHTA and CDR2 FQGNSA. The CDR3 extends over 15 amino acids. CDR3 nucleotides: TGTGCCAGCAGCAAGGGTCCTAGCTTTGGAAACACCATATATTTT. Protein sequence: CASSKGPSFGNTIYF. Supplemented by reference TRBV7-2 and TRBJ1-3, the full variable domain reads GAGVSQSPSNKVTEKGKDVELRCDPISGHTALYWYRQSLGQGLEFLIYFQGNSAPDKSGLPSDRFSAERTGGSVSTLTIQRTQQEDSAVYLCASSKGPSFGNTIYFGEGSWLTVV.

CDR3 nucleotide sequence: TGTGCCAGCAGTTACGGGCAGGCTGAAAAACTGTTTTTT. Translated: CASSYGQAEKLFF. This rearrangement joins TRBV6-5 to TRBJ1-4; D gene unclear. CDR3 length equals 13 residues. The V gene's germline CDR1 is MNHEY and CDR2 SVGAGI. Trimming left V 2 bases short and J 7 bases short, with 8 bases between.

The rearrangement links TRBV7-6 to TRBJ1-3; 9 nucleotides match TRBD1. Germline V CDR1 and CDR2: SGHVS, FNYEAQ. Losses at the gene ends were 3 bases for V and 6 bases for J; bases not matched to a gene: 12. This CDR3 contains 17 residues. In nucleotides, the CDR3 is TGTGCCAGCAGCTTCGGGGGTACAGGGGGCCGAGAAAACACCATATATTTT. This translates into CASSFGGTGGRENTIYF.